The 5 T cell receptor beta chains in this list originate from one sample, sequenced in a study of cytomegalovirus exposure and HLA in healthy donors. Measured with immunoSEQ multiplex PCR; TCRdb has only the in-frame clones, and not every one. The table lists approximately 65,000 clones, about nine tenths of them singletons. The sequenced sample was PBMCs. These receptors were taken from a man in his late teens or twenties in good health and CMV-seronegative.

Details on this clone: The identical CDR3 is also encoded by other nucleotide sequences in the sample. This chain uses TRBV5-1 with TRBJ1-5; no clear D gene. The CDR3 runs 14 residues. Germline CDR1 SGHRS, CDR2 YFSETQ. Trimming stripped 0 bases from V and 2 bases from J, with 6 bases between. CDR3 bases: TGCGCCAGCAGCTTGGAGGGAGGCAATCAGCCCCAGCATTTT. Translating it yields CASSLEGGNQPQHF.

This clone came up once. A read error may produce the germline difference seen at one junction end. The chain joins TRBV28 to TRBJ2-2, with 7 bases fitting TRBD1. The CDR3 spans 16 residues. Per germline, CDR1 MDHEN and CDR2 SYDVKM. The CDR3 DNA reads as TGTGCCAGCAGTTTAAGAGGCAGGGGGAACGCCGGGGAGCTGTTTTTT. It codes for CASSLRGRGNAGELFF. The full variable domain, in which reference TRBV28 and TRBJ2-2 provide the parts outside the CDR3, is DVKVTQSSRYLVKRTGEKVFLECVQDMDHENMFWYRQDPGLGLRLIYFSYDVKMKEKGDIPEGYSVSREKKERFSLILESASTNQTSMYLCASSLRGRGNAGELFFGEGSRLTVL.

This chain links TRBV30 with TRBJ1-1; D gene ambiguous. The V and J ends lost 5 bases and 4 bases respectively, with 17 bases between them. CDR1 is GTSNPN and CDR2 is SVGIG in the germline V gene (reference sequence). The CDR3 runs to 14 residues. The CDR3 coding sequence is TGTGCCTGGCATACCCGGGTCCTCCTCACTGAAGCTTTCTTT. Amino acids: CAWHTRVLLTEAFF.

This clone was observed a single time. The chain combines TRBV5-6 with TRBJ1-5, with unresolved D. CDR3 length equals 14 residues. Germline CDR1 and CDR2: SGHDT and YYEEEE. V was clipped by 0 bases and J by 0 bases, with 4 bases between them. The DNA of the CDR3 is TGTGCCAGCAGCTTGGGTATTAGCAATCAGCCCCAGCATTTT. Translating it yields CASSLGISNQPQHF.

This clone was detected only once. The CDR3 sequence is CASSLTSGSNTGELFF. The CDR3 region has the DNA TGCGCCAGCAGCTTGACTAGCGGGTCGAACACCGGGGAGCTGTTTTTT. The chain couples TRBV5-1 to TRBJ2-2, with 9 bases lining up with TRBD2. J was trimmed by 0 bases and V by 1 base; bases with no gene match: 1. CDR3 length: 16 residues. Germline assignment: CDR1 SGHRS and CDR2 YFSETQ.